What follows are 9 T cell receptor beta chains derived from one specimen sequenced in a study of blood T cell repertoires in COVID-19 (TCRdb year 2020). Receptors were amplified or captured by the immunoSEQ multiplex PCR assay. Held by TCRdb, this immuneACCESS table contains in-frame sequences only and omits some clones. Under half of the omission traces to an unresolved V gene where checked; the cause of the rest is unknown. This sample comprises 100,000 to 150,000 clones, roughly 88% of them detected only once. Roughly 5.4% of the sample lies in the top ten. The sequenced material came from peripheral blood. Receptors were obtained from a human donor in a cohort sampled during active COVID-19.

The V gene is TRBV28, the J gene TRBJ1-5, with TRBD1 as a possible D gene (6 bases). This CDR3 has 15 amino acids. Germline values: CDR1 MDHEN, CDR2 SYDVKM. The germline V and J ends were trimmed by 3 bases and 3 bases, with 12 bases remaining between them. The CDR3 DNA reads TGTGCCAGCAGTTTGGGGGCAGGGAACAATCAGCCCCAGCATTTT. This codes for CASSLGAGNNQPQHF.

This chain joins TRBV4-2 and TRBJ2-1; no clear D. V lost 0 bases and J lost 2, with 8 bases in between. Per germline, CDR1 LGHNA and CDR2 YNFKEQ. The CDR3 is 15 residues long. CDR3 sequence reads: CASSQEVQAYNEQFF. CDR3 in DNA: TGTGCCAGCAGCCAAGAGGTGCAGGCCTACAATGAGCAGTTCTTC.

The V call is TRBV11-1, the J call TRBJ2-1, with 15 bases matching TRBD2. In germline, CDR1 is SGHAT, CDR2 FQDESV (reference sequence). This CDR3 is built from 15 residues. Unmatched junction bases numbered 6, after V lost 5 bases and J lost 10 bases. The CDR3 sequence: CASSQSGTSGREQFF. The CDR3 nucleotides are TGTGCCAGCAGCCAATCAGGGACTAGCGGGAGGGAGCAGTTCTTC.

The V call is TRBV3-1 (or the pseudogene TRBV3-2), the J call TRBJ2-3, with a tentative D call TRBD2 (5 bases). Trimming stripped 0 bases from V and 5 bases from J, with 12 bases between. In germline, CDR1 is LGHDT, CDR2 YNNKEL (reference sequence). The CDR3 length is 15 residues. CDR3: CASSQEKRMGDTQYF. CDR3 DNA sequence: TGTGCCAGCAGCCAAGAGAAGCGGATGGGAGATACGCAGTATTTT.

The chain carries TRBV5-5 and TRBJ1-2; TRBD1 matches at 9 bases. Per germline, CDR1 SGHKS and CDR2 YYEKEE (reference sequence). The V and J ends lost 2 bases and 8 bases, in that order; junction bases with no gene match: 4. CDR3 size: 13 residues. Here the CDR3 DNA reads TGTGCCAGCAGCTTACAGGGGGCCGCCGGCTACACCTTC. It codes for CASSLQGAAGYTF.

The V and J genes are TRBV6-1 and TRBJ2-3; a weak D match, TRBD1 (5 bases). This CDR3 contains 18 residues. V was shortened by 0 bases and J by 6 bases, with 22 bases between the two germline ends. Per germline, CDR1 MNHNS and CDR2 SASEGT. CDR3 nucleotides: TGTGCCAGCAGTGAAGCTCTGATCGTGGGCAGGGCATCTGATACGCAGTATTTT. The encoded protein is CASSEALIVGRASDTQYF.

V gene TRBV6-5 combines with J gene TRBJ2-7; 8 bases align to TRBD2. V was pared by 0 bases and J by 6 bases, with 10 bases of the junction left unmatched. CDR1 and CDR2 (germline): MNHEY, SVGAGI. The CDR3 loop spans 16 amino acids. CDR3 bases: TGTGCCAGCAGTTACTCTCAGGGGACTAGGGGGGGCGAGCAGTACTTC. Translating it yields CASSYSQGTRGGEQYF.

The DNA for the CDR3 is TGTGCCAGCAGCTTTAGACAGAGCATGTTCGAGCAGTACTTC. Translation: CASSFRQSMFEQYF. The chain joins TRBV7-2 to TRBJ2-7; D possibly corresponds to TRBD1 (5 bases). The ends were cut back, 3 bases at V and 6 bases at J, with 15 bases in the middle. The germline V gene encodes CDR1 SGHTA and CDR2 FQGNSA. This CDR3 has 14 residues.

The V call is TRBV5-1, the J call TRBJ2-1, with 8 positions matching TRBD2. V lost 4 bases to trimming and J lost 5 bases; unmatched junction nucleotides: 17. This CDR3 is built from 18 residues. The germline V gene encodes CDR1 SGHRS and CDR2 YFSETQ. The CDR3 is CASSAPDLAGGLHNEQFF. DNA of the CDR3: TGCGCCAGCAGCGCCCCAGACTTGGCGGGAGGCCTTCACAATGAGCAGTTCTTC.